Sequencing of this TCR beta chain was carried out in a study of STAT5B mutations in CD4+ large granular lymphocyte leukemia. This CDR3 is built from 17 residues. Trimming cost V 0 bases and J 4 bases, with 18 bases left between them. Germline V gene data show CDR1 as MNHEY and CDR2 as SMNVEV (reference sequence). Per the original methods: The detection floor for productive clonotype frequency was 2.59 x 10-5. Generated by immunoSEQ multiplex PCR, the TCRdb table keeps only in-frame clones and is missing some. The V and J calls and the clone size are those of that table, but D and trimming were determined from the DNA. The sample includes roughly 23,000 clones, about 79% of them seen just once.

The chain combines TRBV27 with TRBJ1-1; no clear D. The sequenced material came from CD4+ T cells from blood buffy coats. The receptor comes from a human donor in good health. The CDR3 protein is CASSLSIGGPGGTEAFF. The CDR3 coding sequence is TGTGCCAGCAGTTTATCGATAGGAGGTCCGGGTGGCACTGAAGCTTTCTTT.